This T cell receptor beta chain was sequenced in a study of CD8+ T cells in alopecia areata. Study at large: The tofacitinib course ran for 6 to 18 months and was followed by 6 months off drug.

The sequencing template was cDNA reverse transcribed from extracted RNA. Here immunoSEQ multiplex PCR was the method, and the copy in TCRdb shows in-frame clones only, minus some. In the table there are a few hundred thousand clones, 30% to 40% of which are singletons. This clone appeared once. The sample's treatment: oral pan-JAK inhibitor, 5-10 mg twice daily. Both peripheral blood and punch biopsies of lesional scalp skin were obtained from patients who had alopecia areata. V lost 2 bases and J lost 6, with 11 bases in between. CDR1 and CDR2 from the germline V gene are LGHNA and YNFKEQ. The CDR3 is made up of 14 amino acids.

Sequencing used CD4+ T cells sorted from blood, obtained around week 31, from a patient treated with tofacitinib. The clonotype comes from a human donor with alopecia areata. This chain joins TRBV4-2 and TRBJ1-3; no clear D. The CDR3 DNA reads TGTGCCAGCAGCCAAAAGGGAGTCGAAAACACCATATATTTT. As protein: CASSQKGVENTIYF.